This passage covers 31 T cell receptor beta chains from one sample sequenced in a study of T cells in Graves' hyperthyroidism and ophthalmopathy. TCR beta CDR3 regions were amplified from RNA transcripts. TCR CDR3 regions were first amplified by RT-PCR with HTBI primers. TCRdb fed the multiplex PCR reads into MiXCR, producing one record per CDR3 protein. In the table there are 500,000 to 600,000 distinct CDR3 sequences, 20% of which are singletons. The source material was blood. The receptor set was obtained from a middle-aged man with Graves' ophthalmopathy.

The J gene is TRBJ1-4, the V gene TRBV5-4; the match to TRBD1 covers 9 bases. The CDR3 has 15 residues. CDR1 is SGHNT and CDR2 is YYREEE in the germline V gene (reference sequence). V was clipped by 4 bases and J by 6 bases; unmatched bases: 7. The CDR3 DNA reads TGTGCCAGCAGCACGTCGACAGGGGGTCATGAAAAACTGTTTTTT. As protein: CASSTSTGGHEKLFF. Complete variable domain (other parts from reference TRBV5-4 and TRBJ1-4): ETGVTQSPTHLIKTRGQQVTLRCSSQSGHNTVSWYQQALGQGPQFIFQYYREEENGRGNFPPRFSGLQFPNYSSELNVNALELDDSALYLCASSTSTGGHEKLFFGSGTQLSVL.

This chain links TRBV7-3 with TRBJ1-2; the D gene is possibly TRBD1 (5 bases). The CDR3 is 13 amino acids. The germline V gene encodes CDR1 SGHTA and CDR2 FQGTGA. Trimming removed 4 bases from V and 5 bases from J, with 11 bases in between. CDR3 coding DNA: TGTGCCAGCAGCTCGCCGGGACTTTATGGCTACACCTTC. Its protein is CASSSPGLYGYTF.

In DNA form, the CDR3 reads TGTGCCACCAGCAGAGCCGATACCGGACTAGCGGGTAGTACAGATACGCAGTATTTT. The encoded protein is CATSRADTGLAGSTDTQYF. V usage is TRBV15 and J usage is TRBJ2-3; TRBD2 aligns across 11 bases. The J segment lost 3 bases and the V segment lost 1 base, leaving 12 bases of the junction unmatched. In germline, CDR1 is LNHNV, CDR2 YYDKDF (reference sequence). This CDR3 spans 19 amino acids.

Concerning this clonotype itself: A much more abundant neighbour one base away suggests this may be a read error. The chain couples TRBV15 to TRBJ1-1; D not resolved. This CDR3 is built from 13 residues. Germline V gene data show CDR1 as LNHNV and CDR2 as YYDKDF (reference sequence). Trimming stripped 0 bases from V and 3 bases from J, with 5 bases between. CDR3 in DNA: TGTGCCACCAGCAGAGATCCATACACTGAAGCTTTCTTT. Translated, it gives CATSRDPYTEAFF.

This clonotype was seen at least ten times. CDR3 sequence: CASSLDRAGANVLTF. As DNA, the CDR3 is TGTGCCAGCAGCTTAGACAGGGCTGGGGCCAACGTCCTGACTTTC. The rearrangement links TRBV11-2 to TRBJ2-6, with D possibly TRBD1 on 5 matching bases. Germline V gene lookup returns CDR1 SGHAT and CDR2 FQNNGV. The CDR3 extends over 15 amino acids. V was clipped by 0 bases and J by 2 bases, with 5 bases between them.

This clonotype was found many times. The chain combines TRBV2 with TRBJ1-5; D is unresolved. This CDR3 contains 13 residues. With 7 bases removed from V and 11 bases from J, the gap between germline ends came to 18 bases. Germline V lookup: CDR1 SNHLY, CDR2 FYNNEI. The CDR3 loop reads CASKGGFLAAQHF. The CDR3 DNA sequence: TGTGCCAGCAAAGGTGGGTTTCTCGCGGCCCAGCATTTT. The whole variable domain, remainder taken from reference TRBV2 and TRBJ1-5, is EPEVTQTPSHQVTQMGQEVILRCVPISNHLYFYWYRQILGQKVEFLVSFYNNEISEKSEIFDDQFSVERPDGSNFTLKIRSTKLEDSAMYFCASKGGFLAAQHFGDGTRLSIL.

This clonotype was seen at least ten times. The chain is built from TRBV2 and TRBJ2-7; 7 nucleotides agree with TRBD1. The V gene end was trimmed by 6 bases and the J gene end by 4 bases; junction bases not matched to a gene: 6. CDR3 length: 13 residues. Germline V CDR1 and CDR2: SNHLY, FYNNEI. CDR3 bases: TGTGCCAGCAGAGGAATGACAGGGTACGAGCAGTACTTC. Protein sequence: CASRGMTGYEQYF.

This clonotype was detected ten times or more. The chain combines TRBV30 with TRBJ1-1; D uncertain. Germline V lookup: CDR1 GTSNPN, CDR2 SVGIG (reference sequence). The V and J ends lost 0 bases and 1 base respectively, with 9 bases between them. This CDR3 is built from 14 residues. CDR3 region: CAWSVPERNTEAFF. Here the CDR3 DNA reads TGTGCCTGGAGTGTACCGGAAAGGAACACTGAAGCTTTCTTT.

The V and J genes are TRBV6-1 and TRBJ2-1; no firm D call. Germline V gives CDR1 MNHNS, CDR2 SASEGT. V gave up 1 base and J gave up 0 bases, with 10 bases separating them. This CDR3 spans 16 amino acids. Here the CDR3 reads CASSEDFWDSYNEQFF. In DNA, the CDR3 is TGTGCCAGCAGTGAAGACTTCTGGGACTCCTACAATGAGCAGTTCTTC.

This clonotype was detected only a few times. The rearrangement links TRBV7-2 to TRBJ2-5; D is possibly TRBD1 (5 bases). Deletions cut 5 bases from V and 0 bases from J, with 16 bases between. Germline values: CDR1 SGHTA, CDR2 FQGNSA. The CDR3 loop spans 16 amino acids. CDR3 residues: CASSPERGGDQETQYF. CDR3 nucleotide sequence: TGTGCCAGCAGCCCGGAAAGGGGTGGGGACCAAGAGACCCAGTACTTC.

The V and J genes are TRBV20-1 and TRBJ2-4; weak D call: TRBD2 (6 bases). The V gene's germline CDR1 is DFQATT and CDR2 SNEGSKA (reference sequence). This CDR3 has 14 residues. V lost 1 base, J lost 1 base, and 8 bases lay in between. In nucleotides, the CDR3 is TGCAGTGCTAGAGTCAGCGGGGCCAAAAACATTCAGTACTTC. This sequence encodes CSARVSGAKNIQYF.

This chain connects TRBV5-1 to TRBJ1-6; D is perhaps TRBD1 (6 bases). CDR1 is SGHRS, CDR2 YFSETQ, per germline. The CDR3 is 16 amino acids. With 0 bases removed from V and 5 bases from J, the gap between germline ends came to 12 bases. The CDR3 coding sequence is TGCGCCAGCAGCTTGGCTGGGGGCGGTAATAATTCACCCCTCCACTTT. It specifies CASSLAGGGNNSPLHF.

This clonotype was seen a handful of times. The chain uses TRBV7-8 and TRBJ2-1; D could derive from TRBD1 or TRBD2 (5 bases each). Germline V gives CDR1 SGHVS, CDR2 FQNEAQ. Trimming took off 2 bases at V and 10 bases at J, with 6 bases between the two ends. The CDR3 has 11 amino acids. For the CDR3, the DNA is TGTGCCAGCAGCTTATGGGGGGAGCAGTTCTTC. Translated: CASSLWGEQFF.

This clonotype was seen a few times. This chain connects TRBV13 to TRBJ2-7; 7 bases align to TRBD2. Per the germline V gene, CDR1 is PRHDT and CDR2 is FYEKMQ (reference sequence). CDR3 size: 15 residues. After removal of 3 bases from V and 3 bases from J, the junction contained 8 bases not matched to a gene. The CDR3 loop is CASSFSGGWGYEQYF. DNA of the CDR3: TGTGCCAGCAGCTTCTCCGGGGGGTGGGGCTACGAGCAGTACTTC.

The chain has TRBV3-1 and TRBJ2-5; 15 nucleotides align to TRBD2. The CDR3 has 19 amino acids. The V gene's germline CDR1 is LGHDT and CDR2 YNNKEL (reference sequence). J was trimmed by 1 base and V by 2 bases; bases with no gene match: 8. CDR3 coding DNA: TGTGCCAGCAGCCAACCTCGTGGACTAGCGGGAGGGCTCCAAGAGACCCAGTACTTC. As protein: CASSQPRGLAGGLQETQYF.

V is TRBV3-1 and J is TRBJ2-2; TRBD1 agrees at 8 bases. Germline CDR1 LGHDT, CDR2 YNNKEL (reference sequence). The CDR3 is 14 residues long. V shed 6 bases, J shed 2 bases, and the junction held 2 bases outside the gene matches. The CDR3 spells CASRQGVNTGELFF. The CDR3 bases are TGTGCCAGCAGACAGGGGGTCAACACCGGGGAGCTGTTTTTT.

The chain employs TRBV6-1 and TRBJ2-1, with 11 bases matching TRBD1. Unmatched junction bases numbered 5, after V lost 7 bases and J lost 6 bases. The CDR3 covers 14 residues. Germline CDR1 and CDR2: MNHNS and SASEGT. CDR3 region: CASTSGTGGNEQFF. Written as DNA, the CDR3 is TGTGCCAGCACATCAGGGACAGGGGGCAATGAGCAGTTCTTC.

The gene calls are TRBV7-9 and TRBJ2-4; D gene unclear. This CDR3 contains 13 residues. CDR1 is SEHNR, CDR2 FQNEAQ, per germline (reference sequence). Between the trimmed V and J ends, which lost 2 bases and 3 bases, there was a span of 5 bases. CDR3 residues: CASSLPLKNIQYF. The CDR3 nucleotides read TGTGCCAGCAGCTTACCTCTCAAAAACATTCAGTACTTC.

This clonotype appeared many times. The rearrangement uses TRBV20-1 and TRBJ2-7; 14 bases agree with TRBD2. The CDR3 is 13 residues long. V lost 5 bases to trimming and J lost 6 bases; unmatched junction nucleotides: 3. CDR1 and CDR2 (germline): DFQATT, SNEGSKA (reference sequence). CDR3 sequence: CSAGLAGGLEQYF. The CDR3 bases are TGCAGTGCTGGACTAGCGGGAGGCCTCGAGCAGTACTTC.

CDR3 sequence (DNA): TGTGCCAGCAGCCCCCAACCGGGACAGGACACTGAAGCTTTCTTT. Translating it yields CASSPQPGQDTEAFF. This chain uses TRBV7-3 with TRBJ1-1, with 8 bases matching TRBD1. The junction had 8 bases not matched to a gene; V was cut back by 5 bases and J by 3 bases. The germline V gene encodes CDR1 SGHTA and CDR2 FQGTGA. The length of the CDR3 is 15 residues.

This clonotype was found a few times. The rearrangement joins TRBV24-1 to TRBJ2-1, with 10 bases matching TRBD2. The V gene's germline CDR1 is KGHDR and CDR2 SFDVKD. The CDR3 extends over 18 amino acids. The J segment lost 3 bases and the V segment lost 3 bases, leaving 10 bases of the junction unmatched. CDR3 sequence: CATSDPPGLATNYNEQFF. The CDR3 DNA follows: TGTGCCACCAGTGATCCGCCGGGACTAGCGACCAACTACAATGAGCAGTTCTTC.

This clonotype has ten or more counts. The chain carries TRBV30 and TRBJ2-1; D call uncertain. The germline gives CDR1 GTSNPN, CDR2 SVGIG (reference sequence). This CDR3 is built from 14 residues. V lost 0 bases, J lost 12 bases, and 18 bases lay in between. In DNA form, the CDR3 reads TGTGCCTGGAGTGTACTTATTAGCTCCGCCGCGCAGTTCTTC. The encoded protein is CAWSVLISSAAQFF.

The table lists this clonotype with many counts. The V call is TRBV7-9, the J call TRBJ1-6; D not certain. Germline V gene sequence: CDR1 SEHNR, CDR2 FQNEAQ (reference sequence). The CDR3 is 13 residues long. V gave up 3 bases and J gave up 11 bases, with 11 bases separating them. In nucleotides, the CDR3 is TGTGCCAGCAGCTTTGGCGGGAAACCACCCCTCCACTTT. Translating gives CASSFGGKPPLHF.

This clonotype was detected ten times or more. This sequence joins TRBV7-2 and TRBJ2-7, with 10 positions matching TRBD1. In germline, CDR1 is SGHTA, CDR2 FQGNSA. The junction had 6 bases not matched to a gene; V was cut back by 1 base and J by 6 bases. There are 15 residues in the CDR3. The CDR3 loop is CASSLVAWTGGEQYF. CDR3 in DNA: TGTGCCAGCAGCTTAGTGGCGTGGACAGGGGGCGAGCAGTACTTC. Based on the CDR3 plus reference TRBV7-2 and TRBJ2-7, the full variable domain is GAGVSQSPSNKVTEKGKDVELRCDPISGHTALYWYRQSLGQGLEFLIYFQGNSAPDKSGLPSDRFSAERTGGSVSTLTIQRTQQEDSAVYLCASSLVAWTGGEQYFGPGTRLTVT.

This clonotype was recorded many times. The chain recombines TRBV5-1 with TRBJ2-1; TRBD2 agrees at 11 bases. CDR1 and CDR2 from the germline V gene are SGHRS and YFSETQ. This CDR3 is built from 15 residues. V was clipped by 4 bases and J by 4 bases; unmatched bases: 4. The CDR3 DNA reads TGCGCCAGCAGCCCTCTAGCGGGAGGTTACAATGAGCAGTTCTTC. It yields the protein CASSPLAGGYNEQFF.

This clonotype showed up many times. The rearrangement uses TRBV20-1 and TRBJ2-1, with 10 positions matching TRBD2. The V segment lost 4 bases and the J segment 3 bases; nucleotides outside the gene matches: 3. Germline assignment: CDR1 DFQATT and CDR2 SNEGSKA (reference sequence). CDR3 length equals 14 residues. In DNA form, the CDR3 reads TGCAGTGCTACTAGCGGGAGAAGCTACAATGAGCAGTTCTTC. This translates into CSATSGRSYNEQFF.

This clonotype occurred many times. CDR3 nucleotides: TGTGCCAGCAGTACCGGGACAGGGTTCTATGGCTACACCTTC. It specifies CASSTGTGFYGYTF. The chain uses TRBV27 and TRBJ1-2; 9 bases are a match to TRBD1. The germline V gene encodes CDR1 MNHEY and CDR2 SMNVEV (reference sequence). The CDR3 consists of 14 residues. Losses at the gene ends were 5 bases for V and 4 bases for J; bases not matched to a gene: 5.

The sample holds many counts of this clonotype. This chain joins TRBV4-3 and TRBJ1-4, with a weak D call TRBD1 (5 bases). The CDR3 runs to 16 residues. CDR1 is LGHNA and CDR2 is YSLEER in the germline V gene. Trimming left V 1 base short and J 3 bases short, with 12 bases between. CDR3 in amino acids: CASSQGRQISNEKLFF. Written as DNA, the CDR3 is TGCGCCAGCAGCCAAGGAAGACAGATCTCTAATGAAAAACTGTTTTTT.

The V gene is TRBV7-8, the J gene TRBJ2-1; 9 bases align to TRBD2. Germline CDR1 and CDR2: SGHVS and FQNEAQ. V gave up 5 bases and J gave up 4 bases; unmatched junction bases: 9. This CDR3 contains 16 residues. Here the CDR3 reads CASSLLAGRQYNEQFF. CDR3 DNA sequence: TGTGCCAGCAGCCTCCTAGCGGGACGCCAATACAATGAGCAGTTCTTC.

This clonotype turned up a few times. A read error may be the cause here, since a much bigger clone is one base away. The gene calls are TRBV28 and TRBJ1-5; D remains ambiguous. This CDR3 spans 13 amino acids. The germline gives CDR1 MDHEN, CDR2 SYDVKM. The DNA of the CDR3 is TGTGCCAGCAGTCCTACCGTCACTCAGTCCCAGCATTTT. It yields the protein CASSPTVTQSQHF.

The chain combines TRBV6-6 with TRBJ1-1, with TRBD1 matching 8 bases. Germline V lookup: CDR1 MNHNY, CDR2 SVGAGI (reference sequence). V was pared by 2 bases and J by 5 bases, with 4 bases of the junction left unmatched. The CDR3 consists of 14 residues. The CDR3 nucleotides are TGTGCCAGCAGTTACCGGACAGGGAGGACTGAAGCTTTCTTT. Translated, it gives CASSYRTGRTEAFF.